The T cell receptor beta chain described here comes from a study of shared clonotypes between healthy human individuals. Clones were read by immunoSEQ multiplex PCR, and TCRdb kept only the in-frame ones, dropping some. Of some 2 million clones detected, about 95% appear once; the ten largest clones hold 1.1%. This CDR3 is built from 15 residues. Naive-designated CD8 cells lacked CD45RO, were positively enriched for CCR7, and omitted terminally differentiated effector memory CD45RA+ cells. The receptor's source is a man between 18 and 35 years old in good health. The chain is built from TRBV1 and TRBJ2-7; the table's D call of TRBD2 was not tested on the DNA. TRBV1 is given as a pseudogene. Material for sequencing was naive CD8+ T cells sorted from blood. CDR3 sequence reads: CTSSQAGGITYEQYF. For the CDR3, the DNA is TGCACCAGCAGCCAAGCGGGAGGCATCACCTACGAGCAGTACTTC.